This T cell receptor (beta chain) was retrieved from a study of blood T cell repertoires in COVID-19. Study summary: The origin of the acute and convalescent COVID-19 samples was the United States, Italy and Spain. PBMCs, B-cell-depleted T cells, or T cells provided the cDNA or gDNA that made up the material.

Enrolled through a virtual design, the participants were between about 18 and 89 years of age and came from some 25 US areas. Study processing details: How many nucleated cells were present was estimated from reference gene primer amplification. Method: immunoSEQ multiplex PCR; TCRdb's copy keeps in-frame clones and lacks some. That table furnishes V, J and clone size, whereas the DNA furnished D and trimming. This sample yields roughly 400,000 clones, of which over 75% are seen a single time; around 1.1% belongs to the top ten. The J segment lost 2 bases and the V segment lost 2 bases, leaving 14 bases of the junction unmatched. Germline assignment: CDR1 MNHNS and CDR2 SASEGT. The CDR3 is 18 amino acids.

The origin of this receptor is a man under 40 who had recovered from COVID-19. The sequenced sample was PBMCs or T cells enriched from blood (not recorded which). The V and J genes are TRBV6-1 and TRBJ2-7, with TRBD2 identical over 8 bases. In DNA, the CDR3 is TGTGCCAGCAGTGAATTCTCCCAAGCGGGAGCCCACCCCTACGAGCAGTACTTC. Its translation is CASSEFSQAGAHPYEQYF.